The T cell receptor (beta chain) described here comes from a study of metastatic and nonmetastatic thyroid tumors. Turning to the study itself: Blood and tumor or nodule tissue repertoires from malignant and benign thyroid patients were compared.

Not a single patient had been given any form of treatment at any point before undergoing thyroid surgery. With MiXCR, TCRdb called clones anew from the PCR reads. The table has some 16,000 clones, around 24% seen once. V shed 2 bases and J shed 3 bases, with 7 bases lying between them. Germline V CDR1 and CDR2: KGHSH, LQKENI. This CDR3 has 13 amino acids. The receptor's source is a male donor with papillary thyroid cancer or a benign thyroid nodule (not recorded which). Some clones in this sample may be carry-over from other donors' samples. This chain uses TRBV18 with TRBJ1-2; no clear D. Sequences were obtained from tumor tissue. The CDR3 is CASSPEGDYGYTF. The CDR3 DNA follows: TGTGCCAGCTCACCAGAGGGTGACTATGGCTACACCTTC. Full variable domain (rest looked up from reference TRBV18 and TRBJ1-2): NAGVMQNPRHLVRRRGQEARLRCSPMKGHSHVYWYRQLPEEGLKFMVYLQKENIIDESGMPKERFSAEFPKEGPSILRIQQVVRGDSAAYFCASSPEGDYGYTFGSGTRLTVV.